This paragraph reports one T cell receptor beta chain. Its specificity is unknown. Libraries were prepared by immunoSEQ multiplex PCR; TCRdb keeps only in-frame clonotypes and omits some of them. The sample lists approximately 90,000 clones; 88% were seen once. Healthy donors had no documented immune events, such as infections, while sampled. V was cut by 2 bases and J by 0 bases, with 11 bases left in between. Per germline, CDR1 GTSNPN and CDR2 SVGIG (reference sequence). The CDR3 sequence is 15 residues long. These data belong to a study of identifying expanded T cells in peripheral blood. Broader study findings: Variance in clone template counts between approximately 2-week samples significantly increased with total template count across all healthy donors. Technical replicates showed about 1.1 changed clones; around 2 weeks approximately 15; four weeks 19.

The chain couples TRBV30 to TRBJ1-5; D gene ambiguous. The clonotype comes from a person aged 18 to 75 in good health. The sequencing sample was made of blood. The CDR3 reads CAWSSGLTSNQPQHF. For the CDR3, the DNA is TGTGCCTGGAGTAGTGGGCTGACTAGCAATCAGCCCCAGCATTTT.